What follows are 3 T cell receptor beta chains derived from one specimen sequenced in a study of blood T cell repertoires in COVID-19. The method was immunoSEQ multiplex PCR; TCRdb's version includes in-frame clones alone and lacks a portion of them. Of roughly 150,000 clones in the sample, around four fifths were seen once. The sequencing input was peripheral blood. These receptors all stem from a woman aged 80 or over with active or convalescent COVID-19.

CDR3 residues: CASSRPRETQYF. Written as DNA, the CDR3 is TGTGCCAGCAGCCGCCCGCGCGAGACCCAGTACTTC. The V call is TRBV7-2, the J call TRBJ2-5; the D is unclear. The CDR3 spans 12 residues. The germline gives CDR1 SGHTA, CDR2 FQGNSA. The V end lost 5 bases, the J end lost 5 bases, and 9 bases lay between the germline ends.

The rearrangement links TRBV7-8 to TRBJ2-2; 7 nucleotides agree with TRBD2. The trim removed 0 bases at V and 2 bases at J, leaving 6 bases unmatched. This CDR3 region has 17 residues. Germline V gives CDR1 SGHVS, CDR2 FQNEAQ. CDR3 DNA sequence: TGTGCCAGCAGCTTAGCGGGACTACCGCCCAACACCGGGGAGCTGTTTTTT. As protein: CASSLAGLPPNTGELFF.

The gene calls are TRBV11-3 and TRBJ1-4, with 9 bases that match TRBD1. This CDR3 has 15 residues. Germline V gene sequence: CDR1 SGHNT, CDR2 YENEEA. V shed 5 bases and J 7 bases; nucleotides not matched to a gene: 8. CDR3 coding DNA: TGTGCCAGCAGCGTAAGGGGACAGGGAGGTGAAAAACTGTTTTTT. Encoded protein: CASSVRGQGGEKLFF.